A single sample is the source of the 15 T cell receptor beta chains below, sequenced in a study of T cells expressing NK-cell markers. TCRdb reprocessed the 5' RACE reads; each CDR3 protein has one entry and no DNA is given. Recorded for this sample: 150,000 to 200,000 distinct CDR3 sequences. Sequencing was carried out using blood T cells: a sorted CD56 or NKG2C T cell subset, CD4+ or CD8+ T cells, or bulk PBMC T cells (not recorded which). The receptor source for this set is a man aged 18-75 years in good health.

The rearrangement uses TRBV6-5 and TRBJ2-5; no DNA is available, so the TRBD1 call from TCRdb remains unchecked. Per germline, CDR1 MNHEY and CDR2 SVGAGI. The CDR3 contains 14 residues. This chain's CDR3 is CASSYTSGAETQYF.

This rearrangement joins TRBV5-1 to TRBJ2-7; TCRdb's D call of TRBD1 is untestable without DNA. The germline CDR1 and CDR2 sequences are SGHRS and YFSETQ. This CDR3 is 13 amino acids long. The CDR3 sequence: CASSWGTNYEQYF. The full variable domain, its missing parts supplied by reference TRBV5-1 and TRBJ2-7, is KAGVTQTPRYLIKTRGQQVTLSCSPISGHRSVSWYQQTPGQGLQFLFEYFSETQRNKGNFPGRFSGRQFSNSRSEMNVSTLELGDSALYLCASSWGTNYEQYFGPGTRLTVT.

The chain uses TRBV4-1 and TRBJ1-5. CDR1 and CDR2 (germline): MGHRA, YSYEKL. This CDR3 is 18 amino acids long. CDR3 sequence reads: CASSQPGPTFSLNQPQHF.

The chain links TRBV20-1 to TRBJ2-7; without DNA, the TCRdb call of TRBD2 cannot be checked. In germline, CDR1 is DFQATT, CDR2 SNEGSKA (reference sequence). The CDR3 consists of 13 residues. CDR3 sequence reads: CSAREPATYEQYF.

This chain joins TRBV2 and TRBJ1-2. Germline CDR1 SNHLY, CDR2 FYNNEI. This CDR3 region has 14 residues. CDR3 residues: CASSPMNSNYGYTF.

CDR3: CASSHSGEGDTEAFF. The V call is TRBV6-4, the J call TRBJ1-1. The germline V gene has CDR1 MRHNA and CDR2 SNTAGT. This CDR3 is 15 amino acids long.

V usage is TRBV27 and J usage is TRBJ2-7; the D call from TCRdb, TRBD1, cannot be confirmed without DNA. CDR1 and CDR2 from the germline V gene are MNHEY and SMNVEV (reference sequence). The CDR3 sequence is 14 residues long. The CDR3 sequence: CASRPRDTSYEQYF.

The chain joins TRBV20-1 to TRBJ2-7; no DNA is available, so the TRBD1 call from TCRdb remains unchecked. Germline V gene sequence: CDR1 DFQATT, CDR2 SNEGSKA (reference sequence). This CDR3 contains 15 residues. CDR3 protein: CSARDLRHRTYEQYF.

The chain couples TRBV20-1 to TRBJ2-1; TCRdb names TRBD1, which stays unverified in the absence of DNA. The germline gives CDR1 DFQATT, CDR2 SNEGSKA (reference sequence). The CDR3 is 15 amino acids. The CDR3 region is CSARDVKGAYNEQFF.

The chain carries TRBV5-1 and TRBJ2-5; without DNA, the TCRdb call of TRBD1 cannot be checked. The CDR3 sequence is 19 residues long. Germline V gene lookup returns CDR1 SGHRS and CDR2 YFSETQ. The CDR3 protein is CASSGNLDPRGVIQETQYF.

The chain uses TRBV3-1 and TRBJ2-7; the TCRdb D gene call, TRBD2, has no DNA to confirm it. This CDR3 is built from 17 residues. The germline gives CDR1 LGHDT, CDR2 YNNKEL (reference sequence). The chain's CDR3 is CASSQPSGGVPTLEQYF.

The rearrangement uses TRBV20-1 and TRBJ1-1. The CDR3 runs 14 residues. Germline V gene lookup returns CDR1 DFQATT and CDR2 SNEGSKA (reference sequence). The CDR3 loop is CSARWEGRNTEAFF.

This rearrangement joins TRBV10-3 to TRBJ1-1. This CDR3 has 14 residues. Germline-derived CDR1 and CDR2 are ENHRY and SYGVKD. CDR3 loop: CAIMGRQGNTEAFF.

The J gene is TRBJ2-5, the V gene TRBV12-3 or TRBV12-4; TCRdb indicates TRBD2, and absent DNA this call remains unverified. The CDR3 is made up of 17 amino acids. The CDR3 loop is CASSSSRASGVQETQYF.

V is TRBV9 and J is TRBJ1-1. The CDR3 totals 14 residues. The germline V gene encodes CDR1 SGDLS and CDR2 YYNGEE. Here the CDR3 reads CASSARNMNTEAFF.